Listed below are T cell receptor beta chains from one sample, sequenced in a study of T-cell memory formation after mild COVID-19. TCRdb analysed the 5' RACE reads with MiXCR anew, one entry per CDR3 protein. The sample lists hundreds of thousands of distinct CDR3 sequences, 20% to 25% seen once, with 8.8% in the top ten. Input material: PBMCs or a T cell subset sorted from them (not recorded which). Receptors originate from an adult woman who had mild COVID-19 (a few samples of this study predate the infection). Cell type and time point are not known. Both conserved end residues are part of each CDR3. Each record gives: D gene, V gene, J gene, clone size, CDR3 DNA, CDR3 protein. The D gene is left open where the match is weak. The listing skips clone size in some rows; elsewhere it reads once, few, many or a size class.

NA	TRBV20-1	TRBJ1-1	many	TGCAGTGCTAGATCCCCCCTCGTCCCTGAAGCTTTCTTT	CSARSPLVPEAFF
NA	TRBV30	TRBJ2-3	few	TGTGCCTGGAGTGTAGCGGGCACAGATACGCAGTATTTT	CAWSVAGTDTQYF
TRBD2	TRBV6-2/TRBV6-3	TRBJ2-1	few	TGTGCCAGCAGGGGGACTAACCAAGGGGATGAGCAGTTCTTC	CASRGTNQGDEQFF
NA	TRBV12-3/TRBV12-4	TRBJ1-5	few	TGTGCCAGCAGTTTGGGGGGGGATCGGAATCAGCCCCAGCATTTT	CASSLGGDRNQPQHF
TRBD2	TRBV7-3	TRBJ2-1	NA	TGTGCCAGCAGCTTATCTAGCGGGAGTGGTGAGCAGTTCTTC	CASSLSSGSGEQFF
NA	TRBV20-1	TRBJ2-5	NA	TGCAGTGCTAGCCGGGCCGAACGAGAGACCCAGTACTTC	CSASRAERETQYF
NA	TRBV21-1	TRBJ1-1	few	TGTGCCAGCAGCAAGCCGCGGGGATATGAAGCTTTCTTT	CASSKPRGYEAFF
NA	TRBV5-5	TRBJ2-7	NA	TGTGCCAGCAGCTTGGAAAGGATCCTTACGGAGCAGTACTTC	CASSLERILTEQYF
TRBD2	TRBV5-1	TRBJ2-1	many	TGCGCCAGCAGCTCGAGCGGGGGGGCCAATGAGCAGTTCTTC	CASSSSGGANEQFF
TRBD2	TRBV14	TRBJ2-1	few	TGTGCCAGCAGCCAAAGGACTAGCGGGGGAGGGGATGAGCAGTTCTTC	CASSQRTSGGGDEQFF
TRBD1	TRBV5-1	TRBJ1-2	NA	TGCGCCAGCAGCTGGTCAACAGGGGCTAACTATGGCTACACCTTC	CASSWSTGANYGYTF
NA	TRBV5-5	TRBJ2-2	many	TGTGCCAGCAGCCGGACTGTGGCCGGGGAGCTGTTTTTT	CASSRTVAGELFF
NA	TRBV4-2	TRBJ1-2	NA	TGTGCCAGCAGCCCATCCCAGGGAAGGGTGGCCTATGGCTACACCTTC	CASSPSQGRVAYGYTF
NA	TRBV29-1	TRBJ1-3	NA	TGCAGCGTTGCGCTGGATGGAAACACCATATATTTT	CSVALDGNTIYF
TRBD2	TRBV30	TRBJ2-1	NA	TGTGCCTGGATCAGAGCGGGGGCCCTATACAATGAGCAGTTCTTC	CAWIRAGALYNEQFF
NA	TRBV7-6	TRBJ2-2	NA	TGTGCCAGCAGCCGAGACGGGGAAAACACCGGGGAGCTGTTTTTT	CASSRDGENTGELFF
NA	TRBV6-4	TRBJ2-3	NA	TGTGCCAGCAGTGACGGGGTTTCGGGCACAGATACGCAGTATTTT	CASSDGVSGTDTQYF
NA	TRBV5-1	TRBJ2-7	NA	TGCGCCAGCAGCTCCAACAGGGTAAGCTCCTACGAGCAGTACTTC	CASSSNRVSSYEQYF
NA	TRBV6-6	TRBJ2-7	few	TGTGCCAGCAGCCCTCTAGGGGAGCAGTACTTC	CASSPLGEQYF
NA	TRBV12-3/TRBV12-4	TRBJ1-6	few	TGTGCCAGCAGCCGATGGACAAATTCACCCCTCCACTTT	CASSRWTNSPLHF
TRBD2	TRBV5-5	TRBJ2-7	NA	TGTGCCAGCAGCGGGGGACTAGCGGTCGCTTCCTACGAGCAGTACTTC	CASSGGLAVASYEQYF
NA	TRBV27	TRBJ2-1	NA	TGTGCCAGCAGTTTAGCCCACTACAATGAGCAGTTCTTC	CASSLAHYNEQFF
TRBD2	TRBV15	TRBJ2-1	NA	TGTGCCACCCAGCCCGGGACTAGCCCTAATGAGCAGTTCTTC	CATQPGTSPNEQFF
NA	TRBV5-1	TRBJ2-3	NA	TGCGCCAGCAGCTTGAGTACCGTCACAGATACGCAGTATTTT	CASSLSTVTDTQYF
NA	TRBV7-2	TRBJ2-1	NA	TGTGCCAGCAGCTTAGGTCTAGCGCGGCAGTTCTTC	CASSLGLARQFF
TRBD1	TRBV18	TRBJ2-7	NA	TGTGCCAGCTCACCACTGGGACAGGGGGCTTCCTACGAGCAGTACTTC	CASSPLGQGASYEQYF
NA	TRBV7-6	TRBJ2-7	NA	TGTGCCAGCAGCCCGAACCTACAGGCTTACGAGCAGTACTTC	CASSPNLQAYEQYF
TRBD2	TRBV4-3	TRBJ2-3	few	TGCGCCAGCAGCTCCAAGTCGGTAGCGGGAGGGCCGGTAGTCGCAGATACGCAGTATTTT	CASSSKSVAGGPVVADTQYF
TRBD1	TRBV30	TRBJ1-2	NA	TGTGCCTGGAATACCGGGACAGGGGACCATGGCTACACCTTC	CAWNTGTGDHGYTF